This T cell receptor (beta chain) was identified during a study of blood T cell repertoires in COVID-19. V was shortened by 8 bases and J by 7 bases, with 12 bases between the two germline ends. Germline loops: CDR1 ENHRY, CDR2 SYGVKD. The CDR3 length is 13 residues. This study enrolled people aged 18 to 89 from approximately 24 US geographic areas. The study counted Cohort 3 donors as recovered given two negative PCRs, clearance, or symptom resolution. In the source study's methods: Amplification from reference gene primers served as the basis for estimated nucleated cell counts. The repertoire was sequenced with immunoSEQ multiplex PCR; TCRdb's copy has only in-frame clones and lacks some. Clonal size and the V and J genes are those of that table, whereas D and trimming came from the DNA. The sample has 300,000 or so clones; nearly 90% are singletons.

The sample comprised PBMCs or T cells enriched from blood (not recorded which). This receptor was identified in a young woman who had recovered from COVID-19. This rearrangement joins TRBV10-3 to TRBJ1-6; tentative D call: TRBD1 (5 bases). For the CDR3, the DNA is TGTGCCATCCAAGGGCAGGGCAATTCACCCCTCCACTTT. It codes for CAIQGQGNSPLHF.